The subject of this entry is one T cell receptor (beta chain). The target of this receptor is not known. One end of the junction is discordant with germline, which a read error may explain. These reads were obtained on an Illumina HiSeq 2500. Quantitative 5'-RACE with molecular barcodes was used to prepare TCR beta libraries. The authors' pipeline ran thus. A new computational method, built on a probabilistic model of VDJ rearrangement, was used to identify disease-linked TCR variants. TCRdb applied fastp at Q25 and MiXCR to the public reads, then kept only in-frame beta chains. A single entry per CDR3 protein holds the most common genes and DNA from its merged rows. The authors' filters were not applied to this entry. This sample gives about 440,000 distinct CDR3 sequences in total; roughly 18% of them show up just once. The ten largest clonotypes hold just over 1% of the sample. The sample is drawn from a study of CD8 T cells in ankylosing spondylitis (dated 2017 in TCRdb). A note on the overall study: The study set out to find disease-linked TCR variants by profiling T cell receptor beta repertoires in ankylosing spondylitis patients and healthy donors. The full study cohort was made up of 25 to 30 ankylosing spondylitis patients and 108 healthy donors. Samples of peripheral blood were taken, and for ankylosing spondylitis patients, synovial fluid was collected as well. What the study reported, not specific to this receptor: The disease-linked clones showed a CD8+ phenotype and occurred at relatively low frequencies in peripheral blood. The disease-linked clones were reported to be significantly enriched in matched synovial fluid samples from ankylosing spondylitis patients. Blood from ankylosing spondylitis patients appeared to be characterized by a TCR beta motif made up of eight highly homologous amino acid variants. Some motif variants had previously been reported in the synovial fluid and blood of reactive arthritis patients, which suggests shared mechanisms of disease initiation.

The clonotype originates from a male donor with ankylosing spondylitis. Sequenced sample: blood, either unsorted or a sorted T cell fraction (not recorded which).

The nucleotides are TGTGCCAGCAGCTTATTTGCGTTTTGGGCGCCCACGTATTTT. The translation is CASSLFAFWAPTYF. The chain uses TRBV7-9 and TRBJ1-5; too little of a D gene remains to name it. There are 14 amino acids in the CDR3, from cysteine to phenylalanine inclusive. Left in the record is the CDR3 DNA by itself, 42 bases read in frame from the first base. The germline V gene (reference sequence) supplies CDR1 SEHNR and CDR2 FQNEAQ. With the portions outside the CDR3 filled from the reference TRBV7-9 and TRBJ1-5 genes, the complete variable region becomes DTGVSQNPRHKITKRGQNVTFRCDPISEHNRLYWYRQTLGQGPEFLTYFQNEAQLEKSRLLSDRFSAERPKGSFSTLEIQRTEQGDSAMYLCASSLFAFWAPTYFGDGTRLSIL.